Below, one T cell receptor beta chain is given with its context. Its specificity is unknown. This entry belongs to a study of cytomegalovirus exposure and HLA in healthy donors. PCR employed 60 Vbeta and 13 Jbeta primers. Some clones are missing from TCRdb's copy, which holds only in-frame ones; the method was immunoSEQ multiplex PCR. The data show roughly 95,000 clones, with over 75% seen just once and around 5% held by the top ten. The length of the CDR3 is 16 residues. J was trimmed by 7 bases and V by 1 base; bases with no gene match: 9. The V gene's germline CDR1 is SGHAT and CDR2 FQNNGV. Findings and limits, study-wide: Data from an earlier analysis indicated that most TCR beta V segments were productive either about 87% or about 30% of the time. Indistinguishability led to the exclusion of some V segments, TRBV6-2 and TRBV6-3 included. The study listed roughly 160 cytomegalovirus-associated TCR beta chains.

The source is a young man in good health and CMV-seropositive. V and J are TRBV11-2 and TRBJ2-1, with 8 bases aligning to TRBD2. Material for sequencing was PBMCs. The CDR3 here is CASSLVRLAGENEQFF. CDR3 bases: TGTGCCAGCAGCTTAGTCCGCCTAGCGGGTGAGAATGAGCAGTTCTTC.